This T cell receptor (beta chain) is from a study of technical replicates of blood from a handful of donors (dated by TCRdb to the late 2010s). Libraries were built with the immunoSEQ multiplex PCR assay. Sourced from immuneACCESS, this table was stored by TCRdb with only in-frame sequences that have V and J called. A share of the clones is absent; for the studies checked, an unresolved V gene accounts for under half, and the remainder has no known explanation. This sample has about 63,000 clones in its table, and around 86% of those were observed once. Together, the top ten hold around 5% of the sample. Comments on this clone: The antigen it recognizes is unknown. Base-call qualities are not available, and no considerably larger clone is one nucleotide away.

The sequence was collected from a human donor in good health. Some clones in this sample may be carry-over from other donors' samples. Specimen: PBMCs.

This receptor has the CDR3 CASRPRGLYGYTF. The sequenced DNA is TGTGCCAGTCGACCGCGAGGACTGTACGGCTACACCTTC. The chain was built from TRBV27 and TRBJ1-2; the D gene cannot be resolved reliably. From the cysteine up to the phenylalanine, the CDR3 has a length of 13 residues. Just CDR3 DNA is preserved here, 39 bases in frame from base 1. CDR1 and CDR2, looked up from the germline V gene (reference sequence), are MNHEY and SMNVEV. The germline ends are 19 bases apart after V is trimmed by 9 bases and J by 8 bases.